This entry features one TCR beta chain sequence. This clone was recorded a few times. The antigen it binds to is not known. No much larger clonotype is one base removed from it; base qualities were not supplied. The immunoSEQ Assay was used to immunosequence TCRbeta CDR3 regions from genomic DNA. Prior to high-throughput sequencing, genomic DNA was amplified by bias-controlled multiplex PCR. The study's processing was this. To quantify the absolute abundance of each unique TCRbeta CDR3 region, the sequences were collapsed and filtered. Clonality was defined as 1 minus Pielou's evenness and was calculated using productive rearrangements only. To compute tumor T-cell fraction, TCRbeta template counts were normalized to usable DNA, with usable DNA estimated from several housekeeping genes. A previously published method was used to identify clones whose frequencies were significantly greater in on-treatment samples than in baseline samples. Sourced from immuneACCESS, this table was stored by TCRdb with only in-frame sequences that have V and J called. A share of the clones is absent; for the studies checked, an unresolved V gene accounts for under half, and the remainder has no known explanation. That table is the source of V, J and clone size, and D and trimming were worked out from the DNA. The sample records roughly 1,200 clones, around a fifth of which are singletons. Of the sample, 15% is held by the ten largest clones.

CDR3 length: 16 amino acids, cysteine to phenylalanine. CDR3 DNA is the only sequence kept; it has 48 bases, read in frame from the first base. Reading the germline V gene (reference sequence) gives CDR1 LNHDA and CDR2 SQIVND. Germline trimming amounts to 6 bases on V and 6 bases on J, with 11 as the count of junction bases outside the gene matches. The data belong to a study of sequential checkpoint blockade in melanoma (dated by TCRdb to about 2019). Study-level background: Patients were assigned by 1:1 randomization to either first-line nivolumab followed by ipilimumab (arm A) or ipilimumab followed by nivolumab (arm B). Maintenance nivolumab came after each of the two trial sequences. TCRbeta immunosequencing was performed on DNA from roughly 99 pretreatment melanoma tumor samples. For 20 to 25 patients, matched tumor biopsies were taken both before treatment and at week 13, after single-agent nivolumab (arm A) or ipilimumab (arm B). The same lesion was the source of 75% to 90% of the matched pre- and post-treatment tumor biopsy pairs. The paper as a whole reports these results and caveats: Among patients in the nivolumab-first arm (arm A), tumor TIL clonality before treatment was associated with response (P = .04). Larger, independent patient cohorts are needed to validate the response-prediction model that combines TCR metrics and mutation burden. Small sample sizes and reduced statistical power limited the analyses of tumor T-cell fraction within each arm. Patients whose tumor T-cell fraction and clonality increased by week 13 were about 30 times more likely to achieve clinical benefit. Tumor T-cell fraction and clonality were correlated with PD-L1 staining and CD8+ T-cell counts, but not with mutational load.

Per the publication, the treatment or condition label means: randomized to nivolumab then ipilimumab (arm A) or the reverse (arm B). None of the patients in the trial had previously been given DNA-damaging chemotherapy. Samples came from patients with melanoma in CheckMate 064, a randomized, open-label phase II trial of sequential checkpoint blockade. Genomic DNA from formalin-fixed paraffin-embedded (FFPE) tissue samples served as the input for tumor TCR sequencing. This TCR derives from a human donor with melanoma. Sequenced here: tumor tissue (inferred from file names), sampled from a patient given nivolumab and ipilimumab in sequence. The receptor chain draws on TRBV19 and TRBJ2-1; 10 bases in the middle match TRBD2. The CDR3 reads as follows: CASSPQRGGGGNEQFF. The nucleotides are TGTGCCAGTAGCCCCCAGCGGGGGGGTGGGGGCAATGAGCAGTTCTTC.